This TCR beta chain was retrieved from a study of blood T cell repertoires in COVID-19. Per the study methods: Estimates of nucleated cell counts were drawn from the amplification of reference gene primers. Sequenced by immunoSEQ multiplex PCR; TCRdb stores in-frame clones only, minus some. That table gives V, J and clone size, and the DNA gave D and trimming. Of about 63,000 clones in the sample, about 73% are singletons; the top ten hold roughly 27%. V shed 3 bases and J shed 3 bases, with 12 bases lying between them. Per germline, CDR1 MDHEN and CDR2 SYDVKM. The CDR3 is 15 amino acids. This clone was counted only a few times.

V gene TRBV28 combines with J gene TRBJ1-5; D is perhaps TRBD1 (5 bases). Sequenced sample: peripheral blood. This TCR came from a woman aged 80 or older with acute or convalescent COVID-19. CDR3 DNA sequence: TGTGCCAGCAGTTTCCGGGGGGGACCCAATCAGCCCCAGCATTTT. This translates into CASSFRGGPNQPQHF.